One and the same sample provided the 8 T cell receptor beta chains below, sequenced in a study of Graves' ophthalmopathy and Graves' hyperthyroidism. Scientists amplified the TCR beta CDR3 regions from RNA transcripts. The library came from an HTBI-primed first-round RT-PCR and a second-round multiplex PCR. TCRdb re-called the multiplex PCR reads with MiXCR, one entry per CDR3 protein. The sample consists of about 740,000 distinct CDR3 sequences, roughly two fifths of them appearing once. The sequencing input was peripheral blood. Source of these receptors: an adult man with Graves' ophthalmopathy.

The CDR3 loop reads CASSLVSSGGETQYF. The CDR3 DNA reads TGTGCCAGCAGCTTAGTTTCTAGCGGGGGAGAGACCCAGTACTTC. V usage is TRBV7-2 and J usage is TRBJ2-5; 10 positions match TRBD2. Germline V gene data show CDR1 as SGHTA and CDR2 as FQGNSA. The CDR3 contains 15 residues. V shed 1 base, J shed 4 bases, and the junction held 3 bases outside the gene matches.

As to this clonotype: No conserved phenylalanine or tryptophan ends this CDR3, so it is likely a read error. No DNA is shown, since the ends of the CDR3 on it are uncertain; the CDR3 is the one TCRdb lists. This rearrangement joins TRBV25-1 to TRBJ1-6. The CDR3 length equals 8 residues, ends included. Germline loops: CDR1 MGHDK, CDR2 SYGVNS. Here the CDR3 reads CASSDGVR.

Many counts were recorded for this clonotype. This chain joins TRBV19 and TRBJ2-6; unclear D gene. Germline V lookup: CDR1 LNHDA, CDR2 SQIVND (reference sequence). Trimming removed 6 bases from V and 0 bases from J, with 9 bases in between. The CDR3 consists of 15 residues. CDR3: CASSRSSSGANVLTF. The CDR3 DNA is TGTGCCAGTAGCCGATCGAGCTCTGGGGCCAACGTCCTGACTTTC.

CDR3 sequence (DNA): TGTGCCAGCAGTTACTCGTTAGGTGGGCGCGCACAAGAGACCCAGTACTTC. It is translated as CASSYSLGGRAQETQYF. The chain links TRBV6-5 to TRBJ2-5, with D uncertain. The CDR3 has 17 amino acids. The germline gives CDR1 MNHEY, CDR2 SVGAGI. V lost 0 bases and J lost 2, with 16 bases in between.

J is TRBJ2-3 and V is TRBV7-9; D unresolved. The V gene lost 5 bases and the J gene lost 3 bases, with 9 bases spanning the gap. This CDR3 contains 13 residues. The V gene's germline CDR1 is SEHNR and CDR2 FQNEAQ (reference sequence). The CDR3 DNA sequence: TGTGCCAGCAGCCGCGTCAGTACAGATACGCAGTATTTT. Amino acid sequence: CASSRVSTDTQYF.

This clonotype occurred many times. Since a much larger clone is just one base distant, this may be a read error. The CDR3 loop is CASSFISYEQYF. The CDR3 bases are TGTGCCAGCAGCTTCATCTCCTACGAGCAGTACTTC. This chain uses TRBV11-2 with TRBJ2-7; D gene ambiguous. CDR3 length: 12 amino acids. Germline CDR1 reads SGHAT; CDR2 reads FQNNGV. Trimming cost V 3 bases and J 0 bases, with 3 bases left between them.

This clonotype was seen a handful of times. The CDR3 DNA is TGCAGCGAACAGGGGGATCGCACAGATACGCAGTATTTT. Translation gives CSEQGDRTDTQYF. The chain carries TRBV29-1 and TRBJ2-3; 8 bases agree with TRBD1. V was clipped by 7 bases and J by 1 base; unmatched bases: 4. CDR3 length: 13 residues. CDR1 SQVTM and CDR2 ANQGSEA come from the germline V gene.

This clonotype was recorded many times. The chain uses TRBV13 and TRBJ1-6; TRBD1 matches at 8 bases. The length of the CDR3 is 14 residues. Germline lookup yields CDR1 PRHDT and CDR2 FYEKMQ (reference sequence). The V and J ends lost 3 bases and 8 bases, in that order; junction bases with no gene match: 3. CDR3 amino acids: CASSFGQGDSPLHF. In DNA, the CDR3 is TGTGCCAGCAGCTTCGGACAGGGAGATTCACCCCTCCACTTT.